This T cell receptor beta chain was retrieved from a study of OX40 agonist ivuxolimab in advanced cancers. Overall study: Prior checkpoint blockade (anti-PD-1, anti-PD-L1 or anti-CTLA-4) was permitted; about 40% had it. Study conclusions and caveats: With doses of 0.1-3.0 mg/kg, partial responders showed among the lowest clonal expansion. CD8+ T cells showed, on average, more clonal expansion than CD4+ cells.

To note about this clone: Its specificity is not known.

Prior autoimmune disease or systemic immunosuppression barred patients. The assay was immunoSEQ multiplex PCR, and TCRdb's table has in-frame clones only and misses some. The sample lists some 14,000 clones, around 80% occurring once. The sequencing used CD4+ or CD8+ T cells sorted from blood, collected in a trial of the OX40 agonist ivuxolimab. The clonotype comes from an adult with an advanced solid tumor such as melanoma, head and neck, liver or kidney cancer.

Written as DNA, the CDR3 is TGTGCCAGCAGCCTAGATAGGACAGGGGATGGAGCTTATGAAAAACTGTTTTTT. Translation gives CASSLDRTGDGAYEKLFF. The rearrangement uses TRBV7-9 and TRBJ1-4; TRBD1 matches at 9 bases. Germline trimming cut 5 bases from V and 6 bases from J; bases unmatched to any gene: 16. The CDR3 is 18 amino acids. Germline V gene sequence: CDR1 SEHNR, CDR2 FQNEAQ (reference sequence).